These T cell receptor beta chains were read from a single sample in a study of tumor-infiltrating lymphocytes in oesophageal squamous cell carcinoma. TCRdb re-analysed the PCR reads in MiXCR, keeping a single row per CDR3 protein. The top ten clones hold roughly 18% of a sample with 5,500 to 7,500 distinct CDR3 sequences, 13% to 15% of them seen once. Sequencing was carried out using esophageal tumor tissue. Receptors originate from a male donor with esophageal squamous cell carcinoma. CDR3s include the opening cysteine and the closing phenylalanine or tryptophan. Fields, in order: J gene, CDR3 length, V gene, clone size, D gene, CDR3 protein, CDR3 DNA. A D gene is named only where the DNA matches it firmly. Part of the rows lack a size; the others show once, few, many or a class for expanded clones.

TRBJ1-2,17,TRBV2,.,TRBD1,CASTSRDRGFFNYGYTF,TGTGCCAGCACCAGCAGGGACAGAGGTTTTTTCAACTATGGCTACACCTTC
TRBJ2-3,17,TRBV12-3/TRBV12-4,few,.,CASSPNRQARDTGELYF,TGTGCCAGCAGTCCAAACCGACAGGCTCGGGATACCGGGGAGCTGTATTTT
TRBJ1-2,14,TRBV5-1,.,.,CASSSEGSNYGYTF,TGCGCCAGCAGCTCAGAAGGGTCAAACTATGGCTACACCTTC
TRBJ2-7,15,TRBV7-8,medium-sized,TRBD2,CASSLEAGGPSEQYF,TGTGCCAGCAGCTTAGAGGCGGGGGGGCCCTCCGAGCAGTACTTC
TRBJ2-1,15,TRBV6-1,medium-sized,TRBD2,CASVYGGSSYNEQFF,TGTGCCAGCGTGTACGGGGGGAGCTCCTACAATGAGCAGTTCTTC
TRBJ2-6,17,TRBV6-1,medium-sized,TRBD1,CASSHSAGGSGANVLTF,TGTGCCAGCAGCCACTCGGCAGGGGGCTCTGGGGCCAACGTCCTGACTTTC
TRBJ2-3,15,TRBV11-3,medium-sized,TRBD1,CASSHGQGHTDTQYF,TGTGCCAGCAGTCACGGACAGGGTCACACAGATACGCAGTATTTT
TRBJ2-1,14,TRBV12-3/TRBV12-4,medium-sized,.,CASRLEGGRNEQFF,TGTGCCAGCCGGCTTGAGGGGGGGCGGAATGAGCAGTTCTTC
TRBJ1-2,14,TRBV7-8,medium-sized,TRBD1,CASSLEDRVGGYTF,TGTGCCAGCAGCTTAGAAGACAGGGTGGGTGGCTACACCTTC
TRBJ2-3,14,TRBV10-3,many,TRBD1,CAISGDRATGELYF,TGTGCCATCAGCGGGGACAGGGCCACCGGGGAGCTGTATTTT
TRBJ2-1,15,TRBV7-2,large,TRBD2,CASSLGWRGGNEQFF,TGTGCCAGCAGCTTAGGGTGGCGGGGGGGCAATGAGCAGTTCTTC
TRBJ2-7,17,TRBV12-3/TRBV12-4,medium-sized,.,CASSFSLGRGSSYEQYF,TGTGCCAGCAGTTTTTCTCTAGGGCGGGGCAGCTCCTACGAGCAGTACTTC
TRBJ2-7,12,TRBV10-3,few,.,CAISELPNEQYF,TGTGCCATCAGTGAGTTGCCGAACGAGCAGTACTTC
TRBJ1-1,11,TRBV2,.,.,CASRAVAEAFF,TGTGCCAGCAGGGCGGTCGCTGAAGCTTTCTTT
TRBJ1-2,15,TRBV10-3,many,TRBD1,CAISEGTGDNYGYTF,TGTGCCATCAGTGAGGGGACAGGAGATAACTATGGCTACACCTTC
TRBJ2-7,13,TRBV19,many,.,CASSNTRASEQYF,TGTGCCAGTAGTAATACCAGGGCGAGCGAGCAGTACTTC
TRBJ2-7,12,TRBV7-9,many,.,CASSLDFREQYF,TGTGCCAGCAGCTTGGACTTCCGCGAGCAGTACTTC
TRBJ2-3,13,TRBV24-1,many,.,CATSDSNTDTQYF,TGTGCCACCAGTGATTCTAACACAGATACGCAGTATTTT
TRBJ1-1,13,TRBV9,few,.,CASSRDSYTEAFF,TGTGCCAGCAGCCGAGACAGTTACACTGAAGCTTTCTTT
TRBJ1-4,15,TRBV6-1,many,.,CASSEESGLPEKLFF,TGTGCCAGCAGTGAAGAATCGGGGTTACCTGAAAAACTGTTTTTT
TRBJ2-1,15,TRBV19,many,.,CASSAMDGAYNEQFF,TGTGCCAGTAGCGCAATGGACGGGGCCTACAATGAGCAGTTCTTC
TRBJ2-5,14,TRBV7-8,medium-sized,.,CASSVGEDGKTQYF,TGTGCCAGCAGCGTCGGGGAGGATGGAAAGACCCAGTACTTC
TRBJ2-3,15,TRBV15,many,.,CATSRVRGEVDTQYF,TGTGCCACCAGCAGAGTGAGAGGGGAGGTGGATACGCAGTATTTT
TRBJ1-3,14,TRBV2,many,.,CASQEWVGGNTIYF,TGTGCCAGCCAAGAATGGGTGGGTGGAAACACCATATATTTT
TRBJ2-5,11,TRBV5-1,many,.,CASSLQETQYF,TGCGCCAGCAGCTTGCAAGAGACCCAGTACTTC
TRBJ1-1,13,TRBV10-3,many,.,CAIRTPGNTEAFF,TGTGCCATCAGGACCCCAGGGAACACTGAAGCTTTCTTT